This T cell receptor beta chain derives from a study of blood T cell repertoires in COVID-19. The overall study: Italy, Spain and the United States were the sources of the convalescent and acute COVID-19 samples.

This clone was detected only once. Participants were placed into cohorts based on the clinical history they reported. V was clipped by 4 bases and J by 8 bases, with 17 bases between them. Germline CDR1 reads MDHEN; CDR2 reads SYDVKM. CDR3 length equals 15 residues. Data came from immunoSEQ multiplex PCR; TCRdb stores just in-frame clones and leaves some out. The repertoire includes under 300,000 clones, roughly 90% of them detected once, and about 6% sits in the top ten. Sequencing was performed on PBMCs or T cells enriched from blood (not recorded which). The clonotype comes from a young woman with acute COVID-19. The V and J genes are TRBV28 and TRBJ1-4; a weak D match, TRBD1 (5 bases). CDR3 protein: CASSSASGMDEKLFF. CDR3 DNA sequence: TGTGCCAGCAGTTCAGCTTCAGGGATGGACGAAAAACTGTTTTTT.